The present TCR beta chain was sequenced within a study of STAT5B mutations in CD4+ large granular lymphocyte leukemia. Study results and caveats: Patient CD4-sorted repertoires looked more clonal than healthy CD4+ repertoires, even without putative leukemic clones. Compared with healthy controls (2/35), patient top clones favored TRBV06 (8/27).

Concerning this clone: What it recognizes is unknown.

This was a survey-level run. TCRdb's table, derived via immunoSEQ multiplex PCR, lists solely in-frame clones and lacks some. This table has fewer than 50,000 clones, about 86% appearing once. CDR1 and CDR2 (germline): SGHVS, FQNEAQ. V was trimmed by 2 bases and J by 5 bases, leaving 13 bases between them. CDR3 length: 15 amino acids. Controls came from buffy coats of healthy blood donors. This TCR was sampled from a human donor in good health. The sample comprised CD4+ T cells from blood buffy coats. This chain connects TRBV7-8 to TRBJ1-5; the D gene is possibly TRBD1 (5 bases). The CDR3 nucleotides read TGTGCCAGCAGCTTAAGAGCCAGGGATGATCAGCCCCAGCATTTT. As protein: CASSLRARDDQPQHF.